This T cell receptor (beta chain) is from a study of a mutant IDH1 vaccine in newly diagnosed glioma. Overall study findings and caveats: Overall, more than 85% of patients had vaccine-induced immune responses.

The length of the CDR3 is 17 residues. Deletions cut 3 bases from V and 4 bases from J, with 20 bases between. The germline V gene encodes CDR1 SGHKS and CDR2 YYEKEE (reference sequence). TCRdb's table, derived via immunoSEQ multiplex PCR, lists solely in-frame clones and lacks some. The sample gives nearly 50,000 clones, approximately 84% of which show up once; approximately 4.6% is in the top ten. Time point noted: week 47, end of study. A single vaccine dose contained 300 ug of mutant IDH1 20-mer peptide, and topical imiquimod was used with it. New WHO grade 3 or 4 IDH1-mutant, ATRX-lost astrocytomas were present in all donors. With regard to this clone: Its target is not known.

The specimen comprised PBMCs, sampled from a glioma patient whose treatment included an IDH1 peptide vaccine. This chain uses TRBV5-5 with TRBJ2-1; D might be TRBD1 (5 bases). This TCR was sampled from a woman aged 30 to 39 with glioma. Some clones in this sample may be carry-over from other donors' samples. CDR3 nucleotide sequence: TGTGCCAGCAGCTCGGACACACGAAGGAAGTCGTACAATGAGCAGTTCTTC. Translating gives CASSSDTRRKSYNEQFF.